The present TCR beta chain was sequenced within a study of cytomegalovirus exposure and HLA in healthy donors. PCR amplification relied on 60 Vbeta primers (plus 13 Jbeta primers). Sequencing was performed with immunoSEQ multiplex PCR; in TCRdb, only in-frame clones are kept and a portion is missing. The sample carries 200,000 or so clones, roughly 87% recorded once. The CDR3 is made up of 15 amino acids. Trimming took 0 bases from V and 1 from J, leaving 8 bases between them. Germline-derived CDR1 and CDR2 are SGHDT and YYEEEE. The rearrangement uses TRBV5-6 and TRBJ1-3, with D hard to call. This receptor was obtained from a girl under three years old in good health and CMV-seronegative. Sequencing was carried out using PBMCs. The CDR3 DNA sequence: TGTGCCAGCAGCTTGGCGAGGTTTTCTGGAAACACCATATATTTT. Its protein product is CASSLARFSGNTIYF.